This T cell receptor (beta chain) was identified during a study of CD8 T cells in Susac syndrome. V lost 6 bases, J lost 2 bases, and 11 bases lay in between. The CDR3 sequence is 12 residues long. Per germline, CDR1 DFQATT and CDR2 SNEGSKA (reference sequence). Random hexamers served to reverse transcribe about 0.5 to 1 ug RNA. Across 54 Vbeta and 13 Jbeta, TCR beta CDR3 was amplified with immunoSEQ multiplex PCR. TCRdb redid the calling of the immunoSEQ multiplex PCR reads with MiXCR, one entry per CDR3 protein. Of a few hundred thousand distinct CDR3 sequences listed, about 85% are singletons. From blood CD8+ and CD4+ T cells, TCR beta sequences were generated. The CD8+ and CD4+ T cells were isolated magnetically using a negative isolation approach, whereas the TEMRA cells were enriched by FACS.

The chain joins TRBV20-1 to TRBJ2-7; no definite D call. Material for sequencing was CD8+ T cells from PBMCs. This receptor was obtained from a human donor with multiple sclerosis. This CDR3 is CSAQTPTYEQYF. Here the CDR3 DNA reads TGCAGTGCCCAGACACCGACCTACGAGCAGTACTTC.